This T cell receptor beta chain was captured in a study of cytomegalovirus exposure and HLA in healthy donors (dated by TCRdb to about 2017). Context from the whole study: According to an earlier analysis of several hundred of the donors, about 180 million T cells yielded over 100 million unique TCR beta sequences and about 300 Gb of sequence data. Genome-wide SNP genotypes for about 65% of the roughly 670 donors were used in a later genetic analysis, which treated that subset as a discovery cohort. Of the roughly 400 genotyped donors, 65% to 90% were placed in the genetic ancestry cluster associated with self-reported Caucasian donors. A later analysis re-examined previously published TCR beta repertoires from 600 to 700 donors and added high-resolution HLA genotyping to investigate patterns of TCR occurrence. Along with the approximately 600-subject first cohort, a separate validation cohort of some 130 different subjects was used. Rather than using new phenotypic data, the later analysis identified candidate immune exposures from TCR beta sequences and from how often those sequences occurred across donors. Using immunosequencing, the study profiled T cell repertoires from approximately 700 subjects and related those repertoires to cytomegalovirus serostatus. A handful of DR-DQ haplotypes were handled as single units for association and clustering because linkage in the cohort was strong. Among roughly 400 genotyped donors of the cohort, an average of about 240,000 unique TCR beta nucleotide sequences was sequenced per donor, of which 15% to 20% were non-productive. An early release covering just under 650 HLA-typed donors comprised about 320 gigabases of sequencing data and roughly 86 million unique TCR sequences. Donor age, sex, ethnicity and CMV serostatus were compiled together with the repertoire data. All discovery cohort repertoires had been generated on a single sequencing platform. HLA typing covered class I and class II loci at four-digit resolution. The study combined high-throughput TCR immunosequencing, statistical association of individual TCRs with disease status, and machine learning to predict cytomegalovirus infection status. The study aimed to test whether signatures of past pathogen exposure could be identified by cataloging public T cell receptors. In an earlier analysis of 587 of the donors, high-throughput TCR beta sequencing was used to judge whether each TCR beta V gene segment behaved as functional or pseudogenic. The number of donors typed differed by locus, with 629-630 for A, B, C, DRB1 and DQB1, over 500 for DQA1, 606 for DPA1, and over 400 for DPB1. The study at large found these results: According to the authors, the approach could potentially be generalized to other disease states and immunological phenotypes. This cohort had only TCR beta chains sequenced, and the lack of alpha or paired-chain data limited which features could be detected. In a later genetic analysis, fewer N-insertions in productive TCRs were reported among donors in an Asian-associated ancestry cluster than the roughly 710-donor mean. The study listed 164 TCR beta chains as associated with cytomegalovirus. The only immune exposure information available for the cohort was CMV serostatus. The presence/absence analyses assumed that sequencing depth was roughly uniform across donors, and that assumption may not be true. Cytomegalovirus status was reported to be diagnosed by the classifier with high specificity and sensitivity in both the original and validation cohorts. Several of the top co-occurrence clusters appeared to be linked to parvovirus B19, influenza, CMV and Epstein-Barr virus, according to a later analysis. V-gene and J-gene trimming of TCR beta chains was associated with a missense DCLRE1C variant in a later genetic analysis, and the association was replicated in an independent cohort. Three of the identified cytomegalovirus-associated TCR beta chains were confirmed in vitro to be specific for cytomegalovirus antigens. While some public TCRs were present in many individuals, most TCR sequences turned up only very rarely across donors. Because counts were too low, roughly 17 rarely observed V segments, including chromosome 9 orphons, were left out of the earlier analysis of some 640 of the donors. In a later analysis, the rate of TCR association differed among HLA loci, with DRB1 alleles having the most associated TCRs and HLA-C alleles having the fewest. A further reported finding was that TCR beta sequences accurately predicted the HLA-A and HLA-B alleles for most subjects in the first cohort. A cluster of highly shared sequence variants was judged likely to be a technical artifact of the sequencing pipeline. Correlated functional status among segregating V segments might reflect linkage disequilibrium, but an unknown experimental factor could not be ruled out. When HLA alleles, especially DR and DQ, strongly co-occurred, TCR associations were difficult to assign to individual alleles. Because some donors lacked HLA typing at each locus, the association tests relied only on the typed subset. In an earlier analysis of a few hundred of the donors, most TCR beta V segments were observed in productive rearrangements about 87% or about 30% of the time, broadly matching IMGT annotations. A later analysis found that most CMV-associated TCR beta chains appeared HLA-restricted, with HLA associations seemingly driven largely by CMV exposure. A later analysis found that HLA-associated TCR beta chains were more clonally expanded and had lower generation probabilities than equally common non-associated chains. Some IMGT-functional V segments, including TRBV6-2 and TRBV6-3, could not be distinguished by the 87-base-pair reads and were therefore excluded. Specific HLA alleles were associated with 15,000 to 20,000 TCR beta sequences at a false discovery rate of 0.05 in a later analysis.

Regarding this clone: This receptor's antigen is unknown. One base away there is no much larger clone; base qualities are not given.

Library creation used the immunoSEQ multiplex PCR assay. For the multiplex PCR, a mixture combining 60 forward primers for TCR Vbeta segments and 13 reverse primers for TCR Jbeta segments was used. Amplification of the CDR3 region of rearranged TCR beta genes was performed with a multiplex PCR assay on genomic DNA. On the Illumina HiSeq System, the amplified TCR beta libraries were sequenced as 87-base-pair reads. Per the authors' processing: A later analysis tallied tens of millions of unique TCR beta chains across the 610 or so repertoires, and about 10 million of those chains were shared by two or more donors. Raw reads were error-corrected and collapsed into unique sequences with a nearest-neighbor algorithm that merged closely related sequences to remove PCR and sequencing errors. CDR3 sequences were aligned to IMGT reference sequences to assign V, D and J gene segments. For a sequence to be retained, a match of at least six nucleotides was required to both a V gene segment and a J gene segment. A rearrangement was called productive if the CDR3 had no stop codons and remained in frame with V and J, and every other rearrangement was called non-productive. CDR3 was defined by IMGT convention, running from the second conserved V-encoded cysteine to the conserved J-encoded phenylalanine. The earlier analysis of about 610 of the donors excluded any sequence lacking an unambiguous match to a single V gene segment. In an earlier analysis of 450 to 700 of the donors, V segments were called functional above 56.7% productive rearrangements and were called segregating when the between-donor standard deviation exceeded 5%. A statistical classification framework was built to diagnose cytomegalovirus status from the catalog of TCR beta chain sequences. In a later analysis, TCR nucleotide sequences were compared against IMGT/GENE-DB human TR gene sequences so that V and J genes could be assigned. In a later analysis, CDR3 sequences and most-parsimonious VDJ recombination scenarios were assigned using the TCRdist pipeline. A later analysis defined each TCR beta chain by its CDR3 amino acid sequence plus V-gene family, and excluded reads lacking a unique V-gene family. A later analysis removed 592 highly shared, low-generation-probability nucleotide sequences to deal with suspected cross-contamination and a sequencing artifact. In a later analysis, a clonal expansion index was calculated for each public chain from normalized within-repertoire ranks of inferred template counts. In a later analysis, generation probabilities were computed using a VDJ recombination model fitted to out-of-frame rearrangements, and the results were checked against IGoR. A later analysis scored TCR-TCR, TCR-HLA and TCR-CMV co-occurrence with hypergeometric tests, applying a repertoire-size bias correction to TCR pairs. A later analysis estimated false discovery rates by permuting HLA or CMV assignments 20 times. In a later analysis, co-occurring TCRs were grouped with DBSCAN, and TCRdist sequence similarity was added when clustering was performed within HLA-allele-positive subsets. Repertoires with fewer than 30,000 or more than 120,000 public chains were left out of co-occurrence clustering, as were five repertoires with anomalous nucleotide sharing. TCRdb obtained this table from immuneACCESS and retained in-frame rearrangements with V and J assigned. These tables miss some clones; where compared with another copy, unresolved V genes account for less than half of the shortfall, and the remainder is unexplained. That table supplies the V and J calls and clone size; D and trimming were determined from the DNA. The sample yields approximately 190,000 clones; roughly 87% were counted once. Around 1% of the sample is held by the ten biggest clonotypes.

Including cysteine and phenylalanine, the CDR3 has 16 amino acids. Just the 48-base CDR3 DNA is kept, in frame starting at base 1. Looking up the germline V gene (reference sequence) yields CDR1 GTSNPN and CDR2 SVGIG. The V end gives up 0 bases and the J end 0 bases, leaving 5 bases in the junction not matched to a gene. The cohort consisted of 666 healthy bone marrow donors. Cohort members were all nominally healthy when sampled, although unrecorded immune exposures were likely present. The donor was CMV seronegative and was included in the group of 352 seronegative cohort members. A peripheral blood sample was collected from each donor, and TCR beta sequencing was performed on peripheral blood mononuclear cells. Genomic DNA was extracted from the blood cell samples with the Qiagen DNeasy Blood Extraction Kit.

In this chain, TRBV30 is recombined with TRBJ2-5; 9 of the junction bases match TRBD2. The TCR was taken from a boy between 2 and 10 years old in good health and CMV-seronegative. Sequencing was carried out using PBMCs. This receptor carries the CDR3 CAWSVFRTSDQETQYF. The base sequence is TGTGCCTGGAGTGTATTTCGGACTAGCGACCAAGAGACCCAGTACTTC.